These T cell receptor beta chains were read from a single sample in a study of human T cells and chemical hapten exposure. TCRdb fed the RACE reads into MiXCR, producing one record per CDR3 protein. The sample has fewer than 300,000 distinct CDR3 sequences; more than 6.5% are singletons. Sequenced material: whole blood, taken in connection with sensitization to the hapten diphenylcyclopropenone (DPC). These receptors were taken from a woman between 40 and 55 years old with alopecia areata. Some clones in this sample may be carry-over from other donors' samples. The CDR3 runs from the conserved cysteine through the conserved F or W. D genes are given only for firm matches.

CATSDLPSGRPNTGELFF,TRBJ2-2,TRBV24-1,TRBD2
CATRDRGYGYTF,TRBJ1-2,TRBV24-1,TRBD1
CASSYAQAGNTIYF,TRBJ1-3,TRBV6-2/TRBV6-3,-
CASSPTPSGGFYNEQFF,TRBJ2-1,TRBV7-9,TRBD2
CASSLGRGSYNEQFF,TRBJ2-1,TRBV28,TRBD2
CASSLGSEDTQYF,TRBJ2-3,TRBV7-9,-
CASSPGTGGFAGNTIYF,TRBJ1-3,TRBV18,TRBD1
CASSRRTGGYGYTF,TRBJ1-2,TRBV5-6,TRBD1
CASSQQHGQPQHF,TRBJ1-5,TRBV3-1,-
CASSFTGLDATDTQYF,TRBJ2-3,TRBV27,-
CASSSAGSQDEQFF,TRBJ2-1,TRBV28,-
CASSLLPRTSGSYNEQFF,TRBJ2-1,TRBV28,TRBD2
CASSQGPGTGGYEQYF,TRBJ2-7,TRBV4-3,TRBD1
CASSLGLQGALYNEQFF,TRBJ2-1,TRBV7-9,-
CAISESKGYEQYF,TRBJ2-7,TRBV10-3,-
CASSLGVLVSYNEQFF,TRBJ2-1,TRBV9,-
CASSNQGQSNSPLHF,TRBJ1-6,TRBV27,-
CASSKSETNEKLFF,TRBJ1-4,TRBV11-2,-
CASSPVPRDNEQFF,TRBJ2-1,TRBV18,-
CASSLYVGYQETQYF,TRBJ2-5,TRBV7-7,-
CASSWDRAAGELFF,TRBJ2-2,TRBV6-5,TRBD1
CASSMASGLPSYEQYF,TRBJ2-7,TRBV19,TRBD2
CATSDNTGSGGYNEQFF,TRBJ2-1,TRBV24-1,TRBD1
CSARTQGNEQYF,TRBJ2-7,TRBV20-1,-
CSASLGGNQPQHF,TRBJ1-5,TRBV20-1,-
CSARRTSGRAGELFF,TRBJ2-2,TRBV20-1,TRBD2
CGCSRNANEQFF,TRBJ2-1,TRBV20-1,-